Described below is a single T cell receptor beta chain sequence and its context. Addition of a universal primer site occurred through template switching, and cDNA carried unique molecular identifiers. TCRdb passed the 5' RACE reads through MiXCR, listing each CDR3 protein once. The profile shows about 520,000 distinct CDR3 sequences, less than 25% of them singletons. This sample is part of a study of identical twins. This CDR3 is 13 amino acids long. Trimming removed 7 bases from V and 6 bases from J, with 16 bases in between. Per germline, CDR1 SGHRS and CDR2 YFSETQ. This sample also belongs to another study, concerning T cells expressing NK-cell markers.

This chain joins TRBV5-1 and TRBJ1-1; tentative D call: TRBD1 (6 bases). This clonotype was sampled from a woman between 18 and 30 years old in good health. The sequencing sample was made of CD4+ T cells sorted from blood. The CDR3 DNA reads TGCGCCAGCGGGGAGGCAGGGGTGTCTGAAGCTTTCTTT. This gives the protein CASGEAGVSEAFF.